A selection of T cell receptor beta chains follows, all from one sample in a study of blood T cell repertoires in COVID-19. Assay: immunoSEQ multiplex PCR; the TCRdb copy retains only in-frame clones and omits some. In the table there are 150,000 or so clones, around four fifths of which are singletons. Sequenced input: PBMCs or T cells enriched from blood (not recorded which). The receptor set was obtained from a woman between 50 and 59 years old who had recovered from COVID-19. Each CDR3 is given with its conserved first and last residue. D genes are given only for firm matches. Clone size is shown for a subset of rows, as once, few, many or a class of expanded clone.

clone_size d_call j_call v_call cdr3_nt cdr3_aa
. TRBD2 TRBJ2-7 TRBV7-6 TGTGCCAGCAGCCCGACTAGCGGATACGAGCAGTACTTC CASSPTSGYEQYF
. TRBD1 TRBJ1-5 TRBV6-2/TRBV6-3 TGTGCCAGCAGTTACACAGCCGGGACAGGGGCTGGCAATCAGCCCCAGCATTTT CASSYTAGTGAGNQPQHF
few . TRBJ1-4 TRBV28 TGTGCCAGCAAGACACAGGGATTCGAAAAACTGTTTTTT CASKTQGFEKLFF
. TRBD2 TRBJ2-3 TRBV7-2 TGTGCCAGCAGCTCCGGACTAGCGGGGGGTGGGACAGATACGCAGTATTTT CASSSGLAGGGTDTQYF
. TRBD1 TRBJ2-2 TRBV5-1 TGCGCCAGCAGGACAGGGGGAAACACCGGGGAGCTGTTTTTT CASRTGGNTGELFF
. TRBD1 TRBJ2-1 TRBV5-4 TGTGCCAGCAGGTCCGCCGGGACAGGGGGGCTCCACAATGAGCAGTTCTTC CASRSAGTGGLHNEQFF
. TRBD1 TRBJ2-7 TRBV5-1 TGCGCCAGCAGCTCCGGGACAGGGGAGTACGAGCAGTACTTC CASSSGTGEYEQYF
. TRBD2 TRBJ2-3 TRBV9 TGTGCCAGCAGCGAGTTTGCTAGCGGGAGCGTAACAGATACGCAGTATTTT CASSEFASGSVTDTQYF
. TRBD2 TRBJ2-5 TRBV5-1 TGCGCCAGCAGTTCGACCACTAGCGGGCCGGAGACCCAGTACTTC CASSSTTSGPETQYF
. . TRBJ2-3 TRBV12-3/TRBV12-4 TGTGCCAGCAGCCTTACAGGGAAGGATACGCAGTATTTT CASSLTGKDTQYF
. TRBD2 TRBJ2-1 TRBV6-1 TGTGCCAGCAGTGACCCTAGCGGGATCCATGAGCAGTTCTTC CASSDPSGIHEQFF
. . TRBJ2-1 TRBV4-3 TGCGCCAGCAGCCCCCACTCTCTAGGTGAGCAGTTCTTC CASSPHSLGEQFF
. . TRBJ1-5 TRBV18 TGTGCCAGCTCACCTGCGGGGGTCGACAATCAGCCCCAGCATTTT CASSPAGVDNQPQHF
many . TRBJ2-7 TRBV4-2 TGTGCCAGCAGCCTCGGCGGGCCCAGCGCCGAGCAGTACTTC CASSLGGPSAEQYF
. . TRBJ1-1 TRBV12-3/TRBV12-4 TGTGCCAGCAGCCGCAGGGACACTGAAGCTTTCTTT CASSRRDTEAFF
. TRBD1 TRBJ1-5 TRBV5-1 TGCGCCAGCAGCGCACAGGGGATGGGCCAGCCCCAGCATTTT CASSAQGMGQPQHF
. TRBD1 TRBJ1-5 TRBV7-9 TGTGCCAGCAGCGCCACAGGGGGCAAGGGCAATCAGCCCCAGCATTTT CASSATGGKGNQPQHF
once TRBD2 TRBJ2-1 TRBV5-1 TGCGCCAGCAGCTTGCGGACTAGCGGAACCTACAATGAGCAGTTCTTC CASSLRTSGTYNEQFF
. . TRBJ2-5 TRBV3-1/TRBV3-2 TGTGCCAGCAGCCACAACCCCGGAGCGGAGACCCAGTACTTC CASSHNPGAETQYF
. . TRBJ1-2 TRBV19 TGTGCCAGTAGTCCGGTTTATCCGACAGTTTCCTATGGCTACACCTTC CASSPVYPTVSYGYTF
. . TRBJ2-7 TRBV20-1 TGCAGTGCTAGAGAGGGGGGCGAGCAGTACTTC CSAREGGEQYF
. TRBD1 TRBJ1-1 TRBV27 TGTGCCAGCAGACTGGACAGGGGTATCGCTGAAGCTTTCTTT CASRLDRGIAEAFF
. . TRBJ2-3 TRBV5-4 TGTGCCAGCAGATTTAGCGGTGCTAGCACAGATACGCAGTATTTT CASRFSGASTDTQYF
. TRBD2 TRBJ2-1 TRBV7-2 TGTGCCAGCAGCTTAGTAGCGGGAGGGCGTAGTGAGCAGTTCTTC CASSLVAGGRSEQFF
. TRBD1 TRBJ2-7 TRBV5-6 TGTGCCAGCAGCTTCTTGGACAGGATTATACACGAGCAGTACTTC CASSFLDRIIHEQYF
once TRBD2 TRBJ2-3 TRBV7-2 TGTGCCAGCAGCCTAGCTAGCGGGGGGCTCACAGATACGCAGTATTTT CASSLASGGLTDTQYF
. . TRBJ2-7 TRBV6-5 TGTGCCAGCAGTTACTCTCGGGGTAACGAGCAGTACTTC CASSYSRGNEQYF
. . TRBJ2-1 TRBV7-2 TGTGCCAGCAGCCGGACTGTCTCCTACAATGAGCAGTTCTTC CASSRTVSYNEQFF
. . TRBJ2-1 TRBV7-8 TGTGCCAGCAGGACACAGCCCCGTGAGCAGTTCTTC CASRTQPREQFF
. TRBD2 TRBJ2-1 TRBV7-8 TGTGCCAGCACTCCAAGACTAGCGGGAGCGTGGTACAATGAGCAGTTCTTC CASTPRLAGAWYNEQFF
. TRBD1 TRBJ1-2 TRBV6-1 TGTGCCAGCAGTGAAGGACAGGGAAACTATGGCTACACCTTC CASSEGQGNYGYTF
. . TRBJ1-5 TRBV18 TGTGCCAGCTCACTGGAGCGGGATAGCAATCAGCCCCAGCATTTT CASSLERDSNQPQHF
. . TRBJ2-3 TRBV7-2 TGTGCCAGCAGCTCGCAGACAATTATCAGCACAGATACGCAGTATTTT CASSSQTIISTDTQYF
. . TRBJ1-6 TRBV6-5 TGTGCCAGCGGCTACGTTGCGGGCAATTCACCCCTCCACTTT CASGYVAGNSPLHF
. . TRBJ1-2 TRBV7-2 TGTGCCAGCGTAACCGGGAGTCCCCCTAATGGCTACACCTTC CASVTGSPPNGYTF
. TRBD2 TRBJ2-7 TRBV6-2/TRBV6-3 TGTGCCAGCAGTTATAGCGGGGGGGCCTTTGGCGAGCAGTACTTC CASSYSGGAFGEQYF
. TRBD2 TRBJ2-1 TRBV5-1 TGCGCCAGCAGCTGGAGCGGGATCAATGAGCAGTTCTTC CASSWSGINEQFF
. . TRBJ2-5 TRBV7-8 TGTGCCAGCAGCTTAGCGCTTATTAGCTTGGAGACCCAGTACTTC CASSLALISLETQYF
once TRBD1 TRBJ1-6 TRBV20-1 TGCAGTGCTAGTTACAGGGGCGATAATTCACCCCTCCACTTT CSASYRGDNSPLHF
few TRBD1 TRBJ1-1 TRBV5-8 TGTGCCAGCAGCTTGGCGACAGGGGAAGTGGGAGGTGAAGCTTTCTTT CASSLATGEVGGEAFF
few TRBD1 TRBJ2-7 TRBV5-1 TGCGCCAGCAACACCGGGACAGTCCTCTACGAGCAGTACTTC CASNTGTVLYEQYF
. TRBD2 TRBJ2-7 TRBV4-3 TGCGCCAGCAGCCAAGTAGCGGGGGCCTACGAGCAGTACTTC CASSQVAGAYEQYF
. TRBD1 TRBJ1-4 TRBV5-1 TGCGCCAGCAGACTGGGACAGGGGGCAAATGAAAAACTGTTTTTT CASRLGQGANEKLFF
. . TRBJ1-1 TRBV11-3 TGTGCCAGTCGCAGACAGAAGGTGAACACTGAAGCTTTCTTT CASRRQKVNTEAFF
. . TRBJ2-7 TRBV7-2 TGTGCCAGCAGCTTAGTGGTGGGGGGGCTCTACGAGCAGTACTTC CASSLVVGGLYEQYF
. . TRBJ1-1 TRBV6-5 TGTGCCAGCAGTTACTCGTTTATGGGGAGGGTCACTGAAGCTTTCTTT CASSYSFMGRVTEAFF
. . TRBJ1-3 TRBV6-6 TGTGCCAGCAGACTAACAGGTGGAAACACCATATATTTT CASRLTGGNTIYF
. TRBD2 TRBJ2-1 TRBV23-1 TGCGCCAGCAGTCAAACCCCAGGCGGGAGGGCCAAAAATGAGCAGTTCTTC CASSQTPGGRAKNEQFF
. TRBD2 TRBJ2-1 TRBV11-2 TGTGCCAGCAGCTTAGCGCCTAGCGGAGCATACAATGAGCAGTTCTTC CASSLAPSGAYNEQFF
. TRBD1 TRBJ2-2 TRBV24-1 TGTGCCACCAGTGACGCCGGGACAGGGGGTACCGGGGAGCTGTTTTTT CATSDAGTGGTGELFF
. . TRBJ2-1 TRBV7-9 TGTGCCAGCAGCAAAGGCCTAAGCTCCTACAATGAGCAGTTCTTC CASSKGLSSYNEQFF
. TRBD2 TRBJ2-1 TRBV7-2 TGTGCCAGCAGCACTCAAGGCGGGGGGTACAATGAGCAGTTCTTC CASSTQGGGYNEQFF
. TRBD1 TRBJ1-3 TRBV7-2 TGTGCCAGCAGCCGCGAGGGACAGCTATCTGGAAACACCATATATTTT CASSREGQLSGNTIYF
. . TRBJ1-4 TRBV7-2 TGTGCCAGCAGCAACCGGAGGGCGGGGGAAAAACTGTTTTTT CASSNRRAGEKLFF
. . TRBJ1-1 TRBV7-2 TGTGCCAGCAGCCTAACCATGAACACTGAAGCTTTCTTT CASSLTMNTEAFF
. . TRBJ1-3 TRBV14 TGTGCCAGCAGCCAAGGGACTCCTGGAAACACCATATATTTT CASSQGTPGNTIYF
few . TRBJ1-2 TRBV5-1 TGCGCCAGCAGCTTGTCGGTTGGTGGCTACACCTTC CASSLSVGGYTF
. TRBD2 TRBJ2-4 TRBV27 TGTGCCAGCAGCTTAGCGGGAGTTAAAAACATTCAGTACTTC CASSLAGVKNIQYF
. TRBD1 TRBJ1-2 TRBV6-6 TGTGCCAGCAGTTCGACAGGGGCCACTAACTATGGCTACACCTTC CASSSTGATNYGYTF
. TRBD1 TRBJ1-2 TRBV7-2 TGTGCCAGCAGCTCCGGGGACAGACTTCGGGACTACACCTTC CASSSGDRLRDYTF